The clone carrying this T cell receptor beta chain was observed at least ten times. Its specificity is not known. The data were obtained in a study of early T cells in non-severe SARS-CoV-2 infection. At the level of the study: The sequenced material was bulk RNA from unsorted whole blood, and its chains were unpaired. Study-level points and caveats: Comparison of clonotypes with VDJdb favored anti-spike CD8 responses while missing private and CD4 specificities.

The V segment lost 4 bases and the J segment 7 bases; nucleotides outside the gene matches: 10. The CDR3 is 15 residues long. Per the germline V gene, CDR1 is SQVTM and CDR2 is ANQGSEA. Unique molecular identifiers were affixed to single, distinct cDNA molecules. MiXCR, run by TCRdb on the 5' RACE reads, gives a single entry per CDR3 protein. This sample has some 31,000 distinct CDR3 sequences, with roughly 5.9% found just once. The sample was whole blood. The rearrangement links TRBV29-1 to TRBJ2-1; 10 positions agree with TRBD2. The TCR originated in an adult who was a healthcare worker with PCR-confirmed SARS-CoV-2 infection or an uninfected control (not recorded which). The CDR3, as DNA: TGCAGCGTTGTTACGCTAGCGGGAGAACTGAATGAGCAGTTCTTC. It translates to CSVVTLAGELNEQFF.